The T cell receptor (beta chain) described here comes from a study of blood T cell repertoires in COVID-19. Method: immunoSEQ multiplex PCR; TCRdb's copy keeps in-frame clones and lacks some. The table lists roughly 100,000 clones, roughly 88% of them singletons. CDR3 length: 13 amino acids. V was trimmed by 0 bases and J by 7 bases, leaving 8 bases between them. The germline CDR1 and CDR2 sequences are MGHDK and SYGVNS. The receptor comes from a man in his forties or fifties with COVID-19, enrolled during active disease. The V gene is TRBV25-1, the J gene TRBJ2-3; D remains unclear. Sequencing input: peripheral blood. DNA for the CDR3: TGTGCCAGCAGTGAATATTCAGTGTATACGCAGTATTTT. This gives the protein CASSEYSVYTQYF.